One and the same sample provided the 10 T cell receptor beta chains below, sequenced in a study of blood T cell repertoires in COVID-19. Repertoires were generated with immunoSEQ multiplex PCR, while TCRdb's copy carries only in-frame clones and drops some. The sample yields some 180,000 clones, roughly 76% seen once. Sequenced input: peripheral blood. The receptors here all came from a woman aged 40 to 50 with COVID-19, enrolled during active disease.

The rearrangement links TRBV4-1 to TRBJ2-5; the match to TRBD1 covers 8 bases. CDR1 and CDR2 from the germline V gene are MGHRA and YSYEKL. The CDR3 covers 14 residues. With V trimmed by 1 base and J by 4 bases, 2 bases remained unmatched. Written as DNA, the CDR3 is TGCGCCAGCAGCCAAGCAGGGGGCTTAGAGACCCAGTACTTC. Translating it yields CASSQAGGLETQYF.

This clone was seen just once. V usage is TRBV30 and J usage is TRBJ2-1; 10 nucleotides line up with TRBD2. Germline V gene sequence: CDR1 GTSNPN, CDR2 SVGIG (reference sequence). This CDR3 is built from 14 residues. J gave up 8 bases and V 3 bases, and 7 bases lay outside the gene matches. CDR3 DNA: TGTGCCTGGAGCCTCCTAGCGGGAGTCGATGAGCAGTTCTTC. Amino acids: CAWSLLAGVDEQFF.

This chain uses TRBV2 with TRBJ1-2; TRBD1 matches 8 bases. V lost 2 bases and J lost 2; bases outside the gene matches: 4. The germline V gene encodes CDR1 SNHLY and CDR2 FYNNEI. The CDR3 runs 15 residues. The CDR3: CASSEKSGGNYGYTF. CDR3 coding DNA: TGTGCCAGCAGTGAAAAGTCAGGGGGCAACTATGGCTACACCTTC.

CDR3 loop: CASSIGRSGLAGRVAEAFF. The CDR3, as DNA: TGTGCCAGTAGTATTGGAAGGAGTGGGCTAGCGGGGAGAGTGGCTGAAGCTTTCTTT. This chain connects TRBV19 to TRBJ1-1; D is uncertain. This CDR3 has 19 amino acids. Looked up from germline, CDR1 is LNHDA and CDR2 is SQIVND (reference sequence). V lost 3 bases and J lost 6, with 29 bases in between. Drawing the rest from reference TRBV19 and TRBJ1-1, the complete variable domain is DGGITQSPKYLFRKEGQNVTLSCEQNLNHDAMYWYRQDPGQGLRLIYYSQIVNDFQKGDIAEGYSVSREKKESFPLTVTSAQKNPTAFYLCASSIGRSGLAGRVAEAFFGQGTRLTVV.

The chain recombines TRBV9 with TRBJ2-5; 7 bases fit TRBD1. CDR3 length: 14 residues. V gave up 4 bases and J gave up 0 bases; unmatched junction bases: 3. From germline, CDR1 is SGDLS and CDR2 YYNGEE. The CDR3 DNA reads TGTGCCAGCAGCACCGACAGGGACCAAGAGACCCAGTACTTC. Protein sequence: CASSTDRDQETQYF.

The chain carries TRBV6-1 and TRBJ2-7, with TRBD2 identical over 7 bases. J gave up 0 bases and V 0 bases, and 2 bases lay outside the gene matches. CDR1 and CDR2 (germline): MNHNS, SASEGT. This CDR3 contains 15 residues. CDR3 amino acids: CASSEAGGSSYEQYV. CDR3 in DNA: TGTGCCAGCAGTGAAGCGGGGGGGAGCTCCTACGAGCAGTACGTC.

This chain uses TRBV15 with TRBJ2-3; 8 nucleotides align to TRBD1. Trimming removed 3 bases from V and 6 bases from J; junction bases left unmatched: 11. Germline V gene data show CDR1 as LNHNV and CDR2 as YYDKDF (reference sequence). The CDR3 runs to 16 residues. As DNA, the CDR3 is TGTGCCACCAGCAGGGCTTGGACAGGGACCGGGGATACGCAGTATTTT. This encodes CATSRAWTGTGDTQYF.

This chain connects TRBV7-9 to TRBJ1-6; no definite D call. V shed 2 bases and J shed 12 bases, with 11 bases lying between them. The CDR3 has 13 residues. Looked up from germline, CDR1 is SEHNR and CDR2 is FQNEAQ (reference sequence). The CDR3 is CASSLQSAQPLHF. In DNA form, the CDR3 reads TGTGCCAGCAGCTTACAGTCCGCTCAACCCCTCCACTTT.

The table lists this clone with many counts. This sequence joins TRBV10-1 and TRBJ2-1, with 13 bases aligning to TRBD2. The germline V gene encodes CDR1 WNHNN and CDR2 SYGVQD (reference sequence). The CDR3 is made up of 16 amino acids. V was clipped by 6 bases and J by 9 bases; unmatched bases: 11. CDR3: CASSPAGTSGKSEQFF. DNA of the CDR3: TGCGCCAGCAGCCCCGCCGGGACTAGCGGGAAGAGTGAGCAGTTCTTC.

The chain employs TRBV5-5 and TRBJ2-2; tentatively, D is TRBD1 (5 bases). V was pared by 4 bases and J by 1 base, with 8 bases between. Germline-derived CDR1 and CDR2 are SGHKS and YYEKEE (reference sequence). CDR3 length: 14 amino acids. The CDR3 bases are TGTGCCAGCAGCCTTACAGGGAACACCGGGGAGCTGTTTTTT. Its translation is CASSLTGNTGELFF.